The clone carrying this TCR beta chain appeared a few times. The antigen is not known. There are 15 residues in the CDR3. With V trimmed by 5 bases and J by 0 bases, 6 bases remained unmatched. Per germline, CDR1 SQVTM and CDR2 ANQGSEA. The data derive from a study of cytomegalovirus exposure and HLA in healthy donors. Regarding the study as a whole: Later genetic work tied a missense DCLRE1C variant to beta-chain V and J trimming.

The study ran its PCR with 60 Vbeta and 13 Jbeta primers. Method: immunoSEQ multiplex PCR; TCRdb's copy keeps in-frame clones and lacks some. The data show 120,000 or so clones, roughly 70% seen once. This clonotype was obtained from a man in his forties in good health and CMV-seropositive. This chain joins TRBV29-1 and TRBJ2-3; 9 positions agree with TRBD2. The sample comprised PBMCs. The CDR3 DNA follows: TGCAGCGTTCCCCCTAGCGGGACTAGCACAGATACGCAGTATTTT. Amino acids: CSVPPSGTSTDTQYF.